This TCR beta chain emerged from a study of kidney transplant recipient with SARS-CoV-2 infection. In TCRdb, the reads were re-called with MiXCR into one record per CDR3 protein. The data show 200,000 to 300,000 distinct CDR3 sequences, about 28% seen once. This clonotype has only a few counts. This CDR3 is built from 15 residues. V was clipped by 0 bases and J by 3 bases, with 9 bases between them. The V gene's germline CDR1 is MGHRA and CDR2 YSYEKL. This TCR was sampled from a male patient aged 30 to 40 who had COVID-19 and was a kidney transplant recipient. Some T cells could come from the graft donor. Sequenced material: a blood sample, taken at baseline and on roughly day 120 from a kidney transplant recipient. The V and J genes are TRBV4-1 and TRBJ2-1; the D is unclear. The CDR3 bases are TGCGCCAGCAGCCAAGATCTTCAGAACTACAATGAGCAGTTCTTC. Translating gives CASSQDLQNYNEQFF.